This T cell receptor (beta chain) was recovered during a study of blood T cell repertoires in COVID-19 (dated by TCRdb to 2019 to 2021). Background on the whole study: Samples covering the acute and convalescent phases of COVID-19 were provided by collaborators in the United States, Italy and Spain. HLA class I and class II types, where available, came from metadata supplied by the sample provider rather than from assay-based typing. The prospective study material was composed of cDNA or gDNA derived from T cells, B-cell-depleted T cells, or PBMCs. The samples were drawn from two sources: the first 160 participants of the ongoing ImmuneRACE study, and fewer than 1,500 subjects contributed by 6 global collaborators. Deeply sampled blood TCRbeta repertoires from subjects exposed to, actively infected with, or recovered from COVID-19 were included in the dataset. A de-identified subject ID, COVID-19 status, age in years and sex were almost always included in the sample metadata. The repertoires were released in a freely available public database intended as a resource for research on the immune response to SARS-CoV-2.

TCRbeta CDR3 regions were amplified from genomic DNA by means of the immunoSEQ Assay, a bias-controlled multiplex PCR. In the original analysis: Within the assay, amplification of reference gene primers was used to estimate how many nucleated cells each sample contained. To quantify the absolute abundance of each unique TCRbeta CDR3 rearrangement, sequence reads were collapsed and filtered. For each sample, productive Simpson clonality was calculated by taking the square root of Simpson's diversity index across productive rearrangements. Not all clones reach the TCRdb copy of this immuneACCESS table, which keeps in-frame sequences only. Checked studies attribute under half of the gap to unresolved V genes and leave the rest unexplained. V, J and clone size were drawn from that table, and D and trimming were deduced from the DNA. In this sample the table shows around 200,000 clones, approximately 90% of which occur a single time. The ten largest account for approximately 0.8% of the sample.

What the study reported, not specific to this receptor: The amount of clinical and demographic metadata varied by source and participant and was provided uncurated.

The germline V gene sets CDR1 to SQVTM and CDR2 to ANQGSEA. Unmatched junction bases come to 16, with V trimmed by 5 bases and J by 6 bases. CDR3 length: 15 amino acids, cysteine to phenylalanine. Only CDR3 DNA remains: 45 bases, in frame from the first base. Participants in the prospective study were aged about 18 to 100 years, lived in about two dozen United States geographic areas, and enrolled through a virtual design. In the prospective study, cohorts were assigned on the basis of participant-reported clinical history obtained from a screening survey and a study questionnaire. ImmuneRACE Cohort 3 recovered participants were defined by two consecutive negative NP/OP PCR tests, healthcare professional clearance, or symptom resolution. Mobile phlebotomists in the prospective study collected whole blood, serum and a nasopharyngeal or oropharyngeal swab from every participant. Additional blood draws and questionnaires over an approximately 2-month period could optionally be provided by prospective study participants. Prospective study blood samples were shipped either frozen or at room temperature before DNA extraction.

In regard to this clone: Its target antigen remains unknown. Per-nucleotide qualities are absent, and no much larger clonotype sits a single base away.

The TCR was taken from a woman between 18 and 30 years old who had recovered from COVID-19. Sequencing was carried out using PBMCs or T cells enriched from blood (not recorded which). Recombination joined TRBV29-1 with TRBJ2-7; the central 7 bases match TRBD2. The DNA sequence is TGCAGCGTTCTCGGGGGGAAGGGAGCTGGGCTCGAGCAGTACTTC. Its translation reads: CSVLGGKGAGLEQYF.